A single T cell receptor (beta chain) is shown here with its context. This table comes from immunoSEQ multiplex PCR, and its TCRdb copy is limited to in-frame clones, with some not included. The sample has around 75,000 clones, 84% seen once; the top ten hold roughly 15%. This sample was included in a study of blood T cell repertoires in COVID-19. The CDR3 runs 12 residues. Trimming removed 7 bases at V and 8 bases at J, with 12 bases between. Germline V CDR1 and CDR2: MDHEN, SYDVKM. Sequencing was done on a sample of peripheral blood. This sequence originates from a man between 45 and 60 years old with COVID-19, enrolled during active disease. V is TRBV28 and J is TRBJ2-1; tentative D call: TRBD1 (5 bases). The CDR3 bases are TGTGCCAGCACGCGTGGGGCCCATGAGCAGTTCTTC. Translating it yields CASTRGAHEQFF.